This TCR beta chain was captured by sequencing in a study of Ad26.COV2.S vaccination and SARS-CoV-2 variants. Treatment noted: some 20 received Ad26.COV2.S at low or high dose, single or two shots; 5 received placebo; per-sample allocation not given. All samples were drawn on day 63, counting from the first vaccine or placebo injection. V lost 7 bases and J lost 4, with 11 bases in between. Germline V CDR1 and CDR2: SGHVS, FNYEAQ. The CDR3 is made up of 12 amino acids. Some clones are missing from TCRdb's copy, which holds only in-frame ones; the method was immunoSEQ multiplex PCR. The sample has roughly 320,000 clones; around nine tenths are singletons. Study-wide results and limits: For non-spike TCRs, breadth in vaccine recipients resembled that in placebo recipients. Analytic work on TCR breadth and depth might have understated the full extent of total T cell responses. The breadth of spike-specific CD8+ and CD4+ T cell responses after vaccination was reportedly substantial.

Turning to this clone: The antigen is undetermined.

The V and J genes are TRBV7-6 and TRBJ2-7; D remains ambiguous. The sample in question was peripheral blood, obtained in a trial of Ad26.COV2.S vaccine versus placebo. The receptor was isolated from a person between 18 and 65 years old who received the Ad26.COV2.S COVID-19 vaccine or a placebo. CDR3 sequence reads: CASTGDSYEQYF. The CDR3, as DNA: TGTGCCAGCACTGGGGATTCGTACGAGCAGTACTTC.